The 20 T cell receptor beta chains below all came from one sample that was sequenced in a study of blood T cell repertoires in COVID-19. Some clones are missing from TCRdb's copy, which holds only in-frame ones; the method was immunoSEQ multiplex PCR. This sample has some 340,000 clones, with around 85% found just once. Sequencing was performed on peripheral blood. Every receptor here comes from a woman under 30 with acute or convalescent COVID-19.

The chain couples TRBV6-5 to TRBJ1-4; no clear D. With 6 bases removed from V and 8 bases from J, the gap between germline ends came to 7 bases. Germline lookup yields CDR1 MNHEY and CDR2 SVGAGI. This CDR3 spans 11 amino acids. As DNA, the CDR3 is TGTGCCAGCAGCCGAGGGGAAAAACTGTTTTTT. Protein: CASSRGEKLFF.

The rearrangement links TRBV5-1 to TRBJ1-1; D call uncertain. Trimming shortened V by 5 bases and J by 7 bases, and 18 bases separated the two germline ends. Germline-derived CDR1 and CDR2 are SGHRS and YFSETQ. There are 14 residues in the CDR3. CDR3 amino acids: CASRISSAPHEAFF. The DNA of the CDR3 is TGCGCCAGCAGGATTTCCTCAGCGCCGCATGAAGCTTTCTTT.

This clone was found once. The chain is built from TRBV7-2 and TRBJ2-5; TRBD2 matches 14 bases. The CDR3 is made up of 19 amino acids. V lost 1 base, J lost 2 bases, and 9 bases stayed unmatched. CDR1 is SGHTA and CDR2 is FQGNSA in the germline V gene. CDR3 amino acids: CASSLVFGTSGSRQETQYF. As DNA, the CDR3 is TGTGCCAGCAGCTTAGTTTTTGGGACTAGCGGGAGCCGGCAAGAGACCCAGTACTTC.

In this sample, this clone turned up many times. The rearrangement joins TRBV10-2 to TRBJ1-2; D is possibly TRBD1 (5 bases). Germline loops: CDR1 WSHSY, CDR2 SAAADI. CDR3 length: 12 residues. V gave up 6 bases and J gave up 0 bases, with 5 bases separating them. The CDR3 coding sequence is TGCGCCAGCAGGACAGCTAACTATGGCTACACCTTC. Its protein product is CASRTANYGYTF.

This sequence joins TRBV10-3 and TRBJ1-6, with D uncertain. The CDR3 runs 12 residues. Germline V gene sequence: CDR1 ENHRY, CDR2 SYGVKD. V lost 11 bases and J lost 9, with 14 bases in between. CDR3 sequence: CAVAERGSPLHF. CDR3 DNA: TGTGCCGTCGCGGAACGAGGTTCACCCCTCCACTTT.

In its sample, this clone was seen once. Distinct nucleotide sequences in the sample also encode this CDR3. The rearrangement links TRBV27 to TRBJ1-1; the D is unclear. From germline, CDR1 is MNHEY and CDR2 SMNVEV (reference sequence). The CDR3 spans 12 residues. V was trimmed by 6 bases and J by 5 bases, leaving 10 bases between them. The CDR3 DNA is TGTGCCAGCAGCCCGACTGGTACTGAAGCTTTCTTT. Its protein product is CASSPTGTEAFF.

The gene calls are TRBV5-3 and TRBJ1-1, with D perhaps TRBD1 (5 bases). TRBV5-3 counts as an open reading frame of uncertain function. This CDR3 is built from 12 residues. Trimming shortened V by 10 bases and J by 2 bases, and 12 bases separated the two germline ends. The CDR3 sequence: CAGPTGNTEAFF. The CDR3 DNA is TGTGCCGGTCCCACAGGAAACACTGAAGCTTTCTTT.

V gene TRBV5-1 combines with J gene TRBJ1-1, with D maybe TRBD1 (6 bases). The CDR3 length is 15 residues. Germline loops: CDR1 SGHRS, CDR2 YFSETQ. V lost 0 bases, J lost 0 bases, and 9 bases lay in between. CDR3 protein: CASSLVTGLNTEAFF. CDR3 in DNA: TGCGCCAGCAGCTTGGTAACAGGGCTGAACACTGAAGCTTTCTTT.

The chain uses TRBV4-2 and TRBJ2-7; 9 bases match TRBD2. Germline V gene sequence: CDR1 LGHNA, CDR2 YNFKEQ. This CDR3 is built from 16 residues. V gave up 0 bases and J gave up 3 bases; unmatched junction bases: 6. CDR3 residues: CASSQDLRGGGYEQYF. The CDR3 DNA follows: TGTGCCAGCAGCCAAGACCTGCGGGGGGGCGGCTACGAGCAGTACTTC.

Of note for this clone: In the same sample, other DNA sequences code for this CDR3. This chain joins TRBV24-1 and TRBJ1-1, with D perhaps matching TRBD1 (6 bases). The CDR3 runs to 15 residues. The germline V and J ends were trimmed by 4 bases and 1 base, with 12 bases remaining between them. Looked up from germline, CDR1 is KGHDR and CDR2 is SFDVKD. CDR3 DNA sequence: TGTGCCACCAGTGACACGACAGGTGGGAACACTGAAGCTTTCTTT. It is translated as CATSDTTGGNTEAFF.

The CDR3 region has the DNA TGTGCCAGCAGCGCAGAGGAGAGGGAAGAGTCCTACGAGCAGTACTTC. This codes for CASSAEEREESYEQYF. The chain uses TRBV9 and TRBJ2-7, with D possibly matching TRBD2 (5 bases). The germline V gene encodes CDR1 SGDLS and CDR2 YYNGEE. The V end was cut by 3 bases, the J end by 1 base, with 17 bases between. The CDR3 covers 16 residues.

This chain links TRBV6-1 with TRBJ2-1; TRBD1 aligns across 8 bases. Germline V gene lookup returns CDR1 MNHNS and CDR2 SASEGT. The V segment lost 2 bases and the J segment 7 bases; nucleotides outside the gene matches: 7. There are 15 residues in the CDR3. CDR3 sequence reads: CASSEPSRGLNEQFF. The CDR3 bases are TGTGCCAGCAGTGAACCGTCCAGGGGGCTAAATGAGCAGTTCTTC.

CDR3 protein: CASSYRRGEQETQYF. CDR3 DNA: TGTGCCAGCAGCTATCGGCGAGGTGAACAAGAGACCCAGTACTTC. The chain employs TRBV5-4 and TRBJ2-5; D unresolved. CDR1 and CDR2 (germline): SGHNT, YYREEE (reference sequence). V dropped 3 bases and J dropped 2 bases, with 14 bases sitting between them. The CDR3 spans 15 residues.

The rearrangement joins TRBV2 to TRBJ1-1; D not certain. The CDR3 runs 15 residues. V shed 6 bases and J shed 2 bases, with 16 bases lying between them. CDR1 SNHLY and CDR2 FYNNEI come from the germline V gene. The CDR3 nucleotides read TGTGCCAGCAGGAGGTACGGAGTTCCAAACACTGAAGCTTTCTTT. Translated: CASRRYGVPNTEAFF.

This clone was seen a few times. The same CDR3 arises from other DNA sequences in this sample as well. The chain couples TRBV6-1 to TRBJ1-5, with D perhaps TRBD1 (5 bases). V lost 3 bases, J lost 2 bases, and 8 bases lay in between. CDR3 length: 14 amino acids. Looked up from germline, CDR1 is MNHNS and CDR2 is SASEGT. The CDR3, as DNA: TGTGCCAGCAGTGAGGGGGGTGGCAATCAGCCCCAGCATTTT. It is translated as CASSEGGGNQPQHF.

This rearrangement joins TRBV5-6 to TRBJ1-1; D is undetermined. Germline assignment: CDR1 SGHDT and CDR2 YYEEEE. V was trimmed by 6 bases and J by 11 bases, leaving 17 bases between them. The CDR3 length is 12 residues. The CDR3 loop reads CASTLGGYVAFF. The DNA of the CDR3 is TGTGCCAGCACCTTAGGAGGGTATGTCGCTTTCTTT.

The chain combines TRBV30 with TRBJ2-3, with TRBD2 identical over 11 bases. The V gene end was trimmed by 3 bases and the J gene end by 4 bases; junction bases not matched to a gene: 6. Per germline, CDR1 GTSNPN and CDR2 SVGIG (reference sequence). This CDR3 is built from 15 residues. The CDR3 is CAWRTLAGEADTQYF. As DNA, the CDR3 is TGTGCCTGGAGGACACTAGCGGGGGAGGCAGATACGCAGTATTTT.

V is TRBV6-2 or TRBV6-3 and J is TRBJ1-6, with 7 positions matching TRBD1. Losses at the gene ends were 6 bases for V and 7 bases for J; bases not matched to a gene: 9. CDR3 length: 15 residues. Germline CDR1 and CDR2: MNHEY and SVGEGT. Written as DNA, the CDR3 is TGTGCCAGCAGCCCTTGGGACAGCCGGAATTCACCCCTCCACTTT. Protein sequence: CASSPWDSRNSPLHF.

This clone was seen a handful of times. In DNA form, the CDR3 reads TGTGCCAGCAGCTTAGGGCGGGGGGCCGGCGAGCAGTACTTC. Translated, it gives CASSLGRGAGEQYF. The rearrangement joins TRBV7-2 to TRBJ2-7, with TRBD2 matching 8 bases. Trimming removed 1 base from V and 6 bases from J; junction bases left unmatched: 5. The CDR3 totals 14 residues. Germline V gives CDR1 SGHTA, CDR2 FQGNSA.

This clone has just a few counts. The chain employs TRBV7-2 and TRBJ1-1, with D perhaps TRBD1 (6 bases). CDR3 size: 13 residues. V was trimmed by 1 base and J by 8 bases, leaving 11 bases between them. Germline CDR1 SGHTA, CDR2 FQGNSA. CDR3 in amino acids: CASSLVQGLEAFF. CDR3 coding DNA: TGTGCCAGCAGCTTAGTGCAGGGGCTGGAAGCTTTCTTT.